This T cell receptor (beta chain) was identified in a study of radiotherapy plus CTLA-4 blockade in lung cancer. Study in general: Objective responses were seen in around 20% of patients, disease control in 31%.

In this sample, this clone turned up a few times. Trimming removed 5 bases from V and 6 bases from J, with 26 bases in between. Germline CDR1 is MNHEY and CDR2 is SMNVEV (reference sequence). The CDR3 loop spans 18 amino acids. TCRdb's table, derived via immunoSEQ multiplex PCR, lists solely in-frame clones and lacks some. The profile covers some 110,000 clones, with about 80% appearing a single time and around 3.3% taken by the ten largest. The chain carries TRBV27 and TRBJ1-5; maybe TRBD1 (5 bases). The specimen was peripheral blood, collected from a patient treated with radiotherapy plus ipilimumab. The receptor was derived from a human donor with non-small cell lung cancer that progressed on radiotherapy plus ipilimumab. Some clones in this sample may be carry-over from other donors' samples. The CDR3 is CASSPTIGVTLRAQPQHF. CDR3 nucleotides: TGTGCCAGCAGTCCAACCATAGGGGTAACCCTCAGAGCTCAGCCCCAGCATTTT.